The entry below describes one TCR beta chain. The junction departs from germline at one end; a sequencing error may be responsible. This CDR3 has 15 amino acids. Germline V gene data show CDR1 as LNHDA and CDR2 as SQIVND (reference sequence). These data are taken from a study of molecular identifiers for immune sequencing clone quantification. About the study: Replicate experiments divided RNA from roughly 21,000 or 96,000 naive CD8 cells into five parts and sequenced four.

The authors built bulk TCR libraries by previously described methods with listed TCR primers. TCRdb recomputed calls from the PCR reads with MiXCR, one row per CDR3 protein. Of approximately 500,000 distinct CDR3 sequences listed, approximately 25% are singletons. Sample: naive CD8+ T cells from blood, with Jurkat cell RNA spiked in. Sample subset: FACS-sorted CD8+CD4-CCR7+CD45RA+ naive T cells. The receptor comes from a human donor in good health. Some libraries in this study had Jurkat cell RNA spiked in. The chain combines TRBV19 with TRBJ2-5; no clear D. The CDR3 coding sequence is TGTGCCAGTAGTATAGTGTGGGCCACCCAAGAGACCCAGTGCTTC. As protein: CASSIVWATQETQCF.